This is a list of T cell receptor beta chains from one sample in a study of blood T cell repertoires in COVID-19. Sequencing used immunoSEQ multiplex PCR; TCRdb keeps in-frame clones, though not all of them. The table has 120,000 to 150,000 clones, around 89% seen once. Sequencing input: peripheral blood. The receptors shown here come from a human donor in a cohort sampled during active COVID-19. CDR3s include the opening cysteine and the closing phenylalanine or tryptophan. Fields, in order: clone size, D gene, J gene, V gene, CDR3 DNA, CDR3 protein. A D gene is named only where the DNA matches it firmly. Rows give clone size only sometimes, using once, few, many, or a class for an expanded clone.

-,-,TRBJ2-3,TRBV18,TGTGCCAGCTCACTACCACGCAGCCGGGGTGGGACAGATACGCAGTATTTT,CASSLPRSRGGTDTQYF
-,TRBD1,TRBJ2-2,TRBV18,TGTGCCAGCTCACCCCGACAGGGGGACACCGGGGAGCTGTTTTTT,CASSPRQGDTGELFF
few,-,TRBJ2-5,TRBV6-2/TRBV6-3,TGTGCCAGCAGTTACTCCGGGGGGCCTCCGGGGGAGACCCAGTACTTC,CASSYSGGPPGETQYF
-,TRBD1,TRBJ2-4,TRBV3-1/TRBV3-2,TGTGCCAGCAGCCAAACGTCGTCGGGCAGGGGGCTTAACATTCAGTACTTC,CASSQTSSGRGLNIQYF
-,TRBD2,TRBJ2-1,TRBV19,TGTGCCAGTAGACCCTCCCACGCCGGGAGGGATGAGCAGTTCTTC,CASRPSHAGRDEQFF
-,TRBD1,TRBJ2-4,TRBV7-2,TGTGCCAGCAGCTTGAGGGGGCAGTCAGGCAAAAACATTCAGTACTTC,CASSLRGQSGKNIQYF
-,TRBD2,TRBJ2-1,TRBV7-9,TGTGCCAGCAGCTTAACTTTACTAGCGGGGGGCTCCTACAATGAGCAGTTCTTC,CASSLTLLAGGSYNEQFF
-,TRBD1,TRBJ2-1,TRBV18,TGTGCCAGCTCATACACCCGGGACAGGGGAGAGAATGAGCAGTTCTTC,CASSYTRDRGENEQFF
few,-,TRBJ2-5,TRBV28,TGTGCCAGCAATCCTAGTTACGGGATAGGGATCCAAGAGACCCAGTACTTC,CASNPSYGIGIQETQYF
-,-,TRBJ2-5,TRBV5-1,TGCGCCAGCAGCTTGGAGGGTCGCGGGGGCTACCAAGGGACCCAGTACTTC,CASSLEGRGGYQGTQYF
once,-,TRBJ2-7,TRBV4-1,TGCGCCAGCAGCCAAGATTCTCAGGGCATTCGCTACGAGCAGTACTTC,CASSQDSQGIRYEQYF
-,-,TRBJ1-1,TRBV29-1,TGCAGCGTTGAAGTCAGGGACACTGAAGCTTTCTTT,CSVEVRDTEAFF
-,-,TRBJ1-2,TRBV3-1/TRBV3-2,TGTGCCAGCAGCCCGGGGGGCAACCGGGTCGATGGCTACACCTTC,CASSPGGNRVDGYTF
few,TRBD1,TRBJ2-7,TRBV15,TGTGCAATCCGGGACAGGGACGGCGAGCAGTACTTC,CAIRDRDGEQYF
-,TRBD1,TRBJ2-5,TRBV30,TGTGCCTGGAGTGTAGGGGCAGGGGGTGGGGAGACCCAGTACTTC,CAWSVGAGGGETQYF
-,TRBD2,TRBJ2-2,TRBV5-1,TGCGCCAGCAGCTTGGACGGACTAGGCGGGGAGCTGTTTTTT,CASSLDGLGGELFF
-,-,TRBJ2-5,TRBV11-3,TGTGCCAGCAGCCTCCCCACGGGGACCCAGTACTTC,CASSLPTGTQYF
-,-,TRBJ2-7,TRBV19,TGTGCCAGTAGTAGACTGGGCGAGCAGTACTTC,CASSRLGEQYF
-,-,TRBJ1-1,TRBV7-9,TGTGCCAGCAGCTTAAATAGGGGTGCAGCTTTCTTT,CASSLNRGAAFF
-,-,TRBJ2-2,TRBV5-1,TGCGCCAGCAGCCAAACCGGCACCGGGGAGCTGTTTTTT,CASSQTGTGELFF
-,TRBD2,TRBJ2-2,TRBV7-9,TGTGCCAGCAGCTTTCCTCGGGGGGGGAAAACCGGGGAGCTGTTTTTT,CASSFPRGGKTGELFF
-,-,TRBJ2-3,TRBV9,TGTGCCAGCAGCTCCTCCGGGACTCCATCTCTGCATACGCAGTATTTT,CASSSSGTPSLHTQYF
-,TRBD1,TRBJ1-4,TRBV7-2,TGTGCCAGCAGCTTAAATCCGGGACAGGGGAATGAAAAACTGTTTTTT,CASSLNPGQGNEKLFF
-,-,TRBJ1-4,TRBV7-2,TGTGCCAGCAGCTTAGCGAGAGGTGAAAAACTGTTTTTT,CASSLARGEKLFF
-,-,TRBJ2-3,TRBV7-9,TGTGCCAGCAGCGATCAGGGTAGGACAGATACGCAGTATTTT,CASSDQGRTDTQYF
-,TRBD1,TRBJ2-5,TRBV6-1,TGTGCCAGCAGTGAAATCCTCAGACAGGGGAGAGAGACCCAGTACTTC,CASSEILRQGRETQYF
-,TRBD2,TRBJ2-7,TRBV6-2/TRBV6-3,TGTGCCAGCAGTTCCGTGGGGGGGGGATCCTACGAGCAGTACTTC,CASSSVGGGSYEQYF
few,TRBD2,TRBJ2-7,TRBV19,TGTGCCAGTAGTATCACGTCTAGCGGATTTACCTACGAGCAGTACTTC,CASSITSSGFTYEQYF
-,-,TRBJ1-1,TRBV3-1/TRBV3-2,TGTGCCAGCAGCCAAGATTCAGGGTTCACTGAAGCTTTCTTT,CASSQDSGFTEAFF
-,-,TRBJ1-1,TRBV4-3,TGCGCCAGCAGCCAAGATTATAGGGGGGGCACTGAAGCTTTCTTT,CASSQDYRGGTEAFF
-,-,TRBJ1-6,TRBV6-6,TGTGCCAGCAGTTACCAACAGCATTCACCCCTCCACTTT,CASSYQQHSPLHF
-,TRBD1,TRBJ2-4,TRBV7-2,TGTGCCAGCAGCCCCCAAGGGGGCCCGGCCAAAAACATTCAGTACTTC,CASSPQGGPAKNIQYF
-,TRBD1,TRBJ1-1,TRBV6-5,TGTGCCAGCAGTCAGACAGGGGGCGCGGCTGAAGCTTTCTTT,CASSQTGGAAEAFF
-,-,TRBJ1-2,TRBV6-2/TRBV6-3,TGTGCCAGCAGTCAGTATCCGCGCTACACCTTC,CASSQYPRYTF
-,-,TRBJ1-4,TRBV19,TGTGCCAGTAGTGCCGGGCCGGGGAAACTGTTTTTT,CASSAGPGKLFF
-,-,TRBJ2-5,TRBV5-4,TGTGCCAGCAGCTTGGGTGGCCGAGAGACCCAGTACTTC,CASSLGGRETQYF
-,-,TRBJ1-3,TRBV5-4,TGTGCCAGCAGCAGAGGTGACTCTGGAAACACCATATATTTT,CASSRGDSGNTIYF
once,-,TRBJ2-7,TRBV4-2,TGTGCCAGCAGCCAAGCTCGCACAGGACCCTACGAGCAGTACTTC,CASSQARTGPYEQYF
once,TRBD2,TRBJ2-7,TRBV5-1,TGCGCCAGCAGCTTGGGCCCCCGGACTAGCGGGGGGCCCCCCTACGAGCAGTACTTC,CASSLGPRTSGGPPYEQYF
-,TRBD2,TRBJ2-7,TRBV18,TGTGCCAGCTCCCGGACTAGTAGTGGGGACTACGAGCAGTACTTC,CASSRTSSGDYEQYF
-,-,TRBJ1-5,TRBV12-3/TRBV12-4,TGTGCCAGCGGTGCGGGCCAGACCCAGCCCCAGCATTTT,CASGAGQTQPQHF
-,-,TRBJ1-1,TRBV6-5,TGTGCCGGGACTAGACGGGGCCTGAACACTGAAGCTTTCTTT,CAGTRRGLNTEAFF
-,-,TRBJ2-7,TRBV4-3,TGCGCCAGCAGTCCCCGGGAGAGTACCTACGAGCAGTACTTC,CASSPRESTYEQYF
-,TRBD1,TRBJ2-2,TRBV23-1,TGCGCCAGCAGTCATATCAGGGGGCAAACCGGGGAGCTGTTTTTT,CASSHIRGQTGELFF
once,TRBD1,TRBJ2-3,TRBV27,TGTGCCAGCAGTCCGACAGGGGCCACAGATACGCAGTATTTT,CASSPTGATDTQYF
-,-,TRBJ1-3,TRBV25-1,TGTGCCAGCAGGGCGGGATACACCATATATTTT,CASRAGYTIYF
-,-,TRBJ1-1,TRBV19,TGTGCCAGTAAGTTTGCTCGAGGGACTGAAGCTTTCTTT,CASKFARGTEAFF
once,-,TRBJ1-5,TRBV3-1/TRBV3-2,TGTGCCAGCAGGCGACAGGGCAATCAGCCCCAGCATTTT,CASRRQGNQPQHF
-,TRBD1,TRBJ1-2,TRBV4-1,TGCGCCAGCAGCCGGGCCGACAGGGACTATGGCTACACCTTC,CASSRADRDYGYTF
-,TRBD1,TRBJ2-3,TRBV29-1,TGCAGCGTTGAAAGGGGGCCAGATACGCAGTATTTT,CSVERGPDTQYF
-,TRBD1,TRBJ1-2,TRBV6-5,TGTGCCAGCAGTTACTCAGGACAGGGTGGTGGCTACACCTTC,CASSYSGQGGGYTF